The 11 T cell receptor beta chains reported below all come from one sample, sequenced in a study of T cell clonotyping in hematopoietic cell transplantation. Some clones are missing from TCRdb's copy, which holds only in-frame ones; the method was immunoSEQ multiplex PCR. This sample has some 6,300 clones, with just under 90% found just once. The input for sequencing was peripheral blood mononuclear cells, taken 100 days after allogeneic stem cell transplant. These receptors were obtained from a female patient aged 40 to 55 who had an allogeneic stem cell transplant from a related donor, so the T cells may come from the graft donor. Some clones in this sample may be carry-over from other donors' samples.

The chain uses TRBV11-2 and TRBJ1-3; no clear D. V shed 5 bases and J shed 0 bases, with 11 bases lying between them. The length of the CDR3 is 15 residues. Germline CDR1 is SGHAT and CDR2 is FQNNGV. This chain's CDR3 is CASSTRRASGNTIYF. CDR3 nucleotides: TGTGCCAGCAGCACCCGACGGGCCTCTGGAAACACCATATATTTT. Variable domain in full (rest from reference TRBV11-2 and TRBJ1-3): EAGVAQSPRYKIIEKRQSVAFWCNPISGHATLYWYQQILGQGPKLLIQFQNNGVVDDSQLPKDRFSAERLKGVDSTLKIQPAKLEDSAVYLCASSTRRASGNTIYFGEGSWLTVV.

The chain has TRBV11-2 and TRBJ2-1; 8 nucleotides line up with TRBD2. Germline loops: CDR1 SGHAT, CDR2 FQNNGV. J lost 7 bases, V lost 6 bases, and 11 bases had no gene match. This CDR3 comprises 15 residues. CDR3 in amino acids: CASRKSGSRGNEQFF. CDR3 sequence (DNA): TGTGCCAGCAGGAAAAGCGGGAGTCGTGGGAATGAGCAGTTCTTC.

The V and J genes are TRBV5-5 and TRBJ2-7; 7 bases are a match to TRBD2. The CDR3 runs 13 residues. Trimming removed 0 bases from V and 6 bases from J; junction bases left unmatched: 3. Germline loops: CDR1 SGHKS, CDR2 YYEKEE (reference sequence). The CDR3 is CASSLAWGGEQYF. Here the CDR3 DNA reads TGTGCCAGCAGCTTGGCCTGGGGGGGCGAGCAGTACTTC.

The CDR3 loop is CASSSGWGKETQYF. The CDR3 DNA reads TGTGCCAGCAGCTCCGGGTGGGGGAAAGAGACCCAGTACTTC. V usage is TRBV5-6 and J usage is TRBJ2-5; TRBD1 or TRBD2 may be the D gene (5 bases each). V was trimmed by 3 bases and J by 3 bases, leaving 12 bases between them. This CDR3 region has 14 residues. CDR1 is SGHDT and CDR2 is YYEEEE in the germline V gene.

The rearrangement joins TRBV14 to TRBJ2-3; 7 positions agree with TRBD1. The CDR3 runs 16 residues. The V gene end was trimmed by 5 bases and the J gene end by 4 bases; junction bases not matched to a gene: 12. The germline gives CDR1 SGHDN, CDR2 FVKESK. As DNA, the CDR3 is TGTGCCAGCAGCGTTCTACAGGGGAAAGGGGCAGATACGCAGTATTTT. It codes for CASSVLQGKGADTQYF.

This clone has a single count. The chain recombines TRBV27 with TRBJ2-1; TRBD1 agrees at 7 bases. J lost 6 bases, V lost 3 bases, and 5 bases had no gene match. The germline V gene has CDR1 MNHEY and CDR2 SMNVEV (reference sequence). The CDR3 contains 14 residues. The CDR3 coding sequence is TGTGCCAGCAGTTTTAGGGACAGCCGCAATGAGCAGTTCTTC. Its translation is CASSFRDSRNEQFF.

This sequence joins TRBV7-2 and TRBJ2-7; D gene unclear. V was trimmed by 6 bases and J by 0 bases, leaving 12 bases between them. Germline CDR1 and CDR2: SGHTA and FQGNSA. The length of the CDR3 is 14 residues. The CDR3 region is CASRYMSSSYEQYF. The CDR3 DNA is TGTGCCAGCAGGTACATGTCGAGCTCCTACGAGCAGTACTTC.

Note on this clone: Compared with germline, one end of the junction differs, possibly owing to a read error. The CDR3 region is CASSMKQGTEAFF. The CDR3 DNA follows: TGTGCTAGCAGCATGAAACAGGGGACTGAAGCTTTCTTT. The chain employs TRBV7-7 and TRBJ1-1, with TRBD1 matching 7 bases. The CDR3 contains 13 residues. Looked up from germline, CDR1 is SSHAT and CDR2 is FNYEAQ (reference sequence).

This clone occurred a few times. The chain uses TRBV4-3 and TRBJ1-3; D is uncertain. Germline V gene data show CDR1 as LGHNA and CDR2 as YSLEER. V was clipped by 0 bases and J by 0 bases, with 12 bases between them. The CDR3 extends over 17 amino acids. The DNA for the CDR3 is TGCGCCAGCAGCCAAGATTATACATCGAGCTCTGGAAACACCATATATTTT. Its protein product is CASSQDYTSSSGNTIYF.

The chain couples TRBV11-3 to TRBJ2-7, with D unresolved. Per germline, CDR1 SGHNT and CDR2 YENEEA. Trimming left V 5 bases short and J 4 bases short, with 9 bases between. The CDR3 has 12 amino acids. CDR3 in DNA: TGTGCCAGCAGCCCGGGTAAATACGAGCAGTACTTC. It yields the protein CASSPGKYEQYF.

V and J are TRBV4-2 and TRBJ2-7; D may match TRBD1 or TRBD2 (6 bases each). V was shortened by 0 bases and J by 0 bases, with 15 bases between the two germline ends. Germline V gene lookup returns CDR1 LGHNA and CDR2 YNFKEQ. CDR3 length equals 17 residues. CDR3 residues: CASSQDYGGHSSYEQYF. The CDR3, as DNA: TGTGCCAGCAGCCAAGATTACGGGGGCCACAGCTCCTACGAGCAGTACTTC.